Described below is a single TCR beta chain sequence and its context. The antigen is unknown. This entry comes from a study of PD-L1 blockade in urothelial cancer. Across the study: Patients with male sex and bladder-origin urothelial cancer accounted for most of the 29 enrolled.

Generated by immunoSEQ multiplex PCR, the TCRdb table keeps only in-frame clones and is missing some. The top ten hold less than 8.5% of the sample, which has some 74,000 clones, roughly 80% seen once. Time point denoted: pretreatment peripheral blood. Patients in the study were battling locally advanced or metastatic urothelial carcinoma. General study findings and limits: Patients with durable benefit had greater blood expansion of tumor-associated TCR clones 3 weeks into treatment. A below-median TCR clonality in blood before treatment predicted better survival.

V gave up 10 bases and J gave up 1 base, with 14 bases separating them. This CDR3 is 14 amino acids long. Germline V CDR1 and CDR2: MDHEN, SYDVKM. The specimen comprised PBMCs, sampled around atezolizumab (anti-PD-L1) treatment. The TCR comes from a man in his forties with urothelial cancer. The rearrangement uses TRBV28 and TRBJ2-1; D is perhaps TRBD2 (6 bases). The CDR3 loop reads CAIETGGSYNEQFF. In DNA form, the CDR3 reads TGTGCCATCGAGACTGGGGGGTCCTACAATGAGCAGTTCTTC. Based on the CDR3 plus reference TRBV28 and TRBJ2-1, the full variable domain is DVKVTQSSRYLVKRTGEKVFLECVQDMDHENMFWYRQDPGLGLRLIYFSYDVKMKEKGDIPEGYSVSREKKERFSLILESASTNQTSMYLCAIETGGSYNEQFFGPGTRLTVL.